One sample yielded the 17 T cell receptor beta chains listed below, sequenced in a study of cytomegalovirus exposure and HLA in healthy donors. PCR primers comprised 60 Vbeta and 13 Jbeta primers. Profiled with immunoSEQ multiplex PCR; TCRdb holds only in-frame clones, not every one. This sample's table reports around 76,000 clones. The sample was PBMCs. Receptor source: a woman aged 60-75 years in good health and CMV-seronegative.

This chain joins TRBV7-2 and TRBJ2-4; no reliable D call. The germline V gene encodes CDR1 SGHTA and CDR2 FQGNSA. V was cut by 2 bases and J by 0 bases, with 11 bases left in between. The CDR3 runs 16 residues. The CDR3 spells CASSLIAGLAKNIQYF. The CDR3, as DNA: TGTGCCAGCAGCTTAATCGCAGGATTAGCCAAAAACATTCAGTACTTC.

The V gene is TRBV5-5, the J gene TRBJ2-7; 10 bases are shared with TRBD2. The CDR3 is made up of 15 amino acids. J gave up 3 bases and V 0 bases, and 3 bases lay outside the gene matches. CDR1 is SGHKS and CDR2 is YYEKEE in the germline V gene (reference sequence). The CDR3 loop is CASSLASGRIYEQYF. The DNA of the CDR3 is TGTGCCAGCAGCTTGGCTAGCGGGAGAATCTACGAGCAGTACTTC.

V usage is TRBV4-2 and J usage is TRBJ2-5; D possibly corresponds to TRBD2 (6 bases). The end of the DNA fits TRBJ2-7 better, so the J call may be wrong. There are 16 residues in the CDR3. Germline CDR1 LGHNA, CDR2 YNFKEQ. The CDR3 DNA reads as TGTGCCAGCAGCCAAGAATATGGGAGGCCCCTCTCCGAGCAGTACTTC. Its translation: CASSQEYGRPLSEQYF.

The chain links TRBV5-1 to TRBJ2-2; TRBD1 is a possible D gene (6 bases). V lost 3 bases, J lost 6 bases, and 15 bases lay in between. The CDR3 sequence is 15 residues long. In germline, CDR1 is SGHRS, CDR2 YFSETQ. Written as DNA, the CDR3 is TGCGCCAGCAGCTCAGGGGTACGGTCTTCCGGGGAGCTGTTTTTT. Protein: CASSSGVRSSGELFF.

The rearrangement joins TRBV7-6 to TRBJ2-5, with D perhaps TRBD1 (5 bases). The germline V gene encodes CDR1 SGHVS and CDR2 FNYEAQ. The CDR3 loop spans 15 amino acids. Trimming took off 5 bases at V and 4 bases at J, with 17 bases between the two ends. CDR3 in amino acids: CASSLAVGRGETQYF. CDR3 sequence (DNA): TGTGCCAGCAGCCTGGCGGTGGGGCGCGGAGAGACCCAGTACTTC. The variable domain in full, with the rest retrieved from reference TRBV7-6 and TRBJ2-5, is GAGVSQSPRYKVTKRGQDVALRCDPISGHVSLYWYRQALGQGPEFLTYFNYEAQQDKSGLPNDRFSAERPEGSISTLTIQRTEQRDSAMYRCASSLAVGRGETQYFGPGTRLLVL.

V is TRBV28 and J is TRBJ1-1; D remains ambiguous. From germline, CDR1 is MDHEN and CDR2 SYDVKM. Trimming removed 3 bases from V and 1 base from J, with 6 bases in between. This CDR3 is 13 amino acids long. The CDR3 region has the DNA TGTGCCAGCAGTTTTACCGGGAACACTGAAGCTTTCTTT. It encodes CASSFTGNTEAFF.

The chain combines TRBV10-3 with TRBJ2-7, with 10 bases that match TRBD2. Per the germline V gene, CDR1 is ENHRY and CDR2 is SYGVKD. The V and J ends lost 3 bases and 1 base, in that order; junction bases with no gene match: 0. This CDR3 contains 14 residues. CDR3 residues: CAISDSGGSYEQYF. CDR3 nucleotides: TGTGCCATCAGTGATAGCGGGGGGTCCTACGAGCAGTACTTC.

The rearrangement links TRBV7-6 to TRBJ1-5; possibly TRBD1 for D (5 bases). The V gene lost 5 bases and the J gene lost 7 bases, with 12 bases spanning the gap. The length of the CDR3 is 13 residues. Germline V gene data show CDR1 as SGHVS and CDR2 as FNYEAQ. The chain's CDR3 is CASSPTDSQPQHF. The DNA of the CDR3 is TGTGCCAGCAGCCCGACAGATTCCCAGCCCCAGCATTTT.

The V call is TRBV28, the J call TRBJ2-6; the D gene is possibly TRBD1 (6 bases). Trimming cost V 5 bases and J 3 bases, with 14 bases left between them. CDR1 and CDR2 from the germline V gene are MDHEN and SYDVKM. The CDR3 is 16 amino acids. This chain's CDR3 is CASSTTGSYGANVLTF. The CDR3 DNA reads as TGTGCCAGCAGTACTACAGGGTCGTATGGGGCCAACGTCCTGACTTTC. Drawing the rest from reference TRBV28 and TRBJ2-6, the complete variable domain is DVKVTQSSRYLVKRTGEKVFLECVQDMDHENMFWYRQDPGLGLRLIYFSYDVKMKEKGDIPEGYSVSREKKERFSLILESASTNQTSMYLCASSTTGSYGANVLTFGAGSRLTVL.

The CDR3 DNA is TGTGCCAGCAGCCGGGACACCGGACGAAAACTGTTTTTT. As protein: CASSRDTGRKLFF. The chain employs TRBV13 and TRBJ1-4; D is perhaps TRBD1 (6 bases). Trimming left V 5 bases short and J 10 bases short, with 14 bases between. This CDR3 spans 13 amino acids. CDR1 PRHDT and CDR2 FYEKMQ come from the germline V gene (reference sequence).

The chain employs TRBV7-2 and TRBJ2-7; 9 bases match TRBD1. The CDR3 totals 14 residues. Germline CDR1 and CDR2: SGHTA and FQGNSA. Losses at the gene ends were 4 bases for V and 6 bases for J; bases not matched to a gene: 7. CDR3 amino acids: CASSSGTGRTEQYF. CDR3 nucleotide sequence: TGTGCCAGCAGCTCCGGGACAGGGCGAACCGAGCAGTACTTC.

The J gene is TRBJ1-5, the V gene TRBV6-5; D uncertain. Trimming removed 0 bases at V and 3 bases at J, with 6 bases between. The CDR3 totals 14 residues. CDR1 MNHEY and CDR2 SVGAGI come from the germline V gene. CDR3 in DNA: TGTGCCAGCAGTTACTCGGCAGTCAATCAGCCCCAGCATTTT. It codes for CASSYSAVNQPQHF.

V is TRBV30 and J is TRBJ2-2; the match to TRBD1 covers 7 bases. Germline lookup yields CDR1 GTSNPN and CDR2 SVGIG (reference sequence). This CDR3 has 12 residues. Losses at the gene ends were 7 bases for V and 6 bases for J; bases not matched to a gene: 5. The CDR3 spells CASETGPGELFF. Here the CDR3 DNA reads TGTGCCTCCGAGACAGGGCCCGGGGAGCTGTTTTTT.

CDR3 protein: CASSFERNEQFF. In nucleotides, the CDR3 is TGTGCCAGCAGCTTCGAGCGAAATGAGCAGTTCTTC. The J gene is TRBJ2-1, the V gene TRBV11-2; D is unresolved. The V and J ends lost 3 bases and 7 bases respectively, with 7 bases between them. The CDR3 totals 12 residues. Germline CDR1 is SGHAT and CDR2 is FQNNGV. The variable domain in full, completed from reference TRBV11-2 and TRBJ2-1, reads EAGVAQSPRYKIIEKRQSVAFWCNPISGHATLYWYQQILGQGPKLLIQFQNNGVVDDSQLPKDRFSAERLKGVDSTLKIQPAKLEDSAVYLCASSFERNEQFFGPGTRLTVL.

The chain uses TRBV7-2 and TRBJ2-7; the D is unclear. The V gene lost 8 bases and the J gene lost 1 base, with 6 bases spanning the gap. CDR3 length: 11 amino acids. CDR1 is SGHTA and CDR2 is FQGNSA in the germline V gene. CDR3 sequence (DNA): TGTGCCAGCTCTGCGTCCTACGAGCAGTACTTC. Residues: CASSASYEQYF.

This chain uses TRBV7-9 with TRBJ2-5; 7 nucleotides match TRBD2. Germline V gives CDR1 SEHNR, CDR2 FQNEAQ (reference sequence). With V trimmed by 1 base and J by 2 bases, 4 bases remained unmatched. The CDR3 has 15 amino acids. CDR3 residues: CASSLVPAGQETQYF. DNA for the CDR3: TGTGCCAGCAGCTTAGTTCCAGCGGGACAAGAGACCCAGTACTTC.

The genes are TRBV10-3 and TRBJ2-1, with 12 bases identical to TRBD2. This CDR3 contains 15 residues. The trim removed 4 bases at V and 5 bases at J, leaving 3 bases unmatched. Germline-derived CDR1 and CDR2 are ENHRY and SYGVKD. The CDR3 DNA sequence: TGTGCCATCAGTGGTGGACTAGCGGGGAACAATGAGCAGTTCTTC. As protein: CAISGGLAGNNEQFF.